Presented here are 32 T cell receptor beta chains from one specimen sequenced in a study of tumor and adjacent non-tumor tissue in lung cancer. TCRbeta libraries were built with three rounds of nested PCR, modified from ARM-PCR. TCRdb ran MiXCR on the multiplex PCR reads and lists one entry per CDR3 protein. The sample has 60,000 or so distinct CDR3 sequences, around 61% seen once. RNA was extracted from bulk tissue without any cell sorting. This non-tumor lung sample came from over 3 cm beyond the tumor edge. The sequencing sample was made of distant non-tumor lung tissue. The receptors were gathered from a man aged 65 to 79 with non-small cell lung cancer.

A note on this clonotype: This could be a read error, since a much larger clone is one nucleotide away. CDR3 amino acids: CASSSGGNRGFKPQHF. The CDR3 DNA is TGTGCCAGCAGCTCGGGAGGTAACAGGGGATTTAAGCCCCAGCATTTT. J is TRBJ1-5 and V is TRBV12-3 or TRBV12-4, with 7 positions matching TRBD1. There are 16 residues in the CDR3. V shed 6 bases, J shed 8 bases, and the junction held 16 bases outside the gene matches.

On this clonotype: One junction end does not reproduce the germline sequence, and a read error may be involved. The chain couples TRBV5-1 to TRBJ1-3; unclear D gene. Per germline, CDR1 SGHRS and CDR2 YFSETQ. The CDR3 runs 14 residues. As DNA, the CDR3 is TGCGCCAGCAACGCAGAAGCGACTGGAAACGCCATATATTTT. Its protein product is CASNAEATGNAIYF.

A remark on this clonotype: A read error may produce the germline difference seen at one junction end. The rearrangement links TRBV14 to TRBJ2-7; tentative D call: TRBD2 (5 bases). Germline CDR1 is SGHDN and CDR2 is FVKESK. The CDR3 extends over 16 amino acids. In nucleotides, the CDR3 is TGTGCCGGCAGCCAACCGGGTACGGGAACATCCTACGAGCAGTACTTC. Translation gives CAGSQPGTGTSYEQYF.

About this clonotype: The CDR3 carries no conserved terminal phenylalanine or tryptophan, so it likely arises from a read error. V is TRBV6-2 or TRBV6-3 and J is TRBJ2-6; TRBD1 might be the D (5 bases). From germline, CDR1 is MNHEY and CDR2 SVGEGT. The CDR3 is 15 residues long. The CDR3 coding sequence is TGTGCCAGCAGCCGAGAAGCCTCTGGGGCTAACGTCCTGACTATC. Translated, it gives CASSREASGANVLTI.

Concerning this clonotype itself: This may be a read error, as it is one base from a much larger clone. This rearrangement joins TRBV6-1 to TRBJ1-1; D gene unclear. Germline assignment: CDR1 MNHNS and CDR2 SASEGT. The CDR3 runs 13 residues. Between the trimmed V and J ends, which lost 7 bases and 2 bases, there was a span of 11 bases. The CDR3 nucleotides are TGTGCCAGCAACGTTCTGGAAAACACTGAAGCTTTCTTT. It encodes CASNVLENTEAFF.

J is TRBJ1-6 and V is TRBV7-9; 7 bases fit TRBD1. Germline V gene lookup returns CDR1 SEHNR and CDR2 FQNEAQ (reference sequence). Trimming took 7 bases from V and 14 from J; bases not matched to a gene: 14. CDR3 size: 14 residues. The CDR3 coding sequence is TGTGCCAGCAACTATGGGCAAGGGGGCTGGGCCCTCCACTTT. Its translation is CASNYGQGGWALHF.

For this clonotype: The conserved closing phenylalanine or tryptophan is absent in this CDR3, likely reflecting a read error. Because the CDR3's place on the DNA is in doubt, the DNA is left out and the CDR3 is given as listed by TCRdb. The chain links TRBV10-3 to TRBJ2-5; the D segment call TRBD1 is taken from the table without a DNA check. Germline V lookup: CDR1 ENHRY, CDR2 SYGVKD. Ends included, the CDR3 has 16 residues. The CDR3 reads CVISESTPRGGETQNS.

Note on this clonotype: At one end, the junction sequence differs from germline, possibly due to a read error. CDR3 in amino acids: CVSIQEVRDSPLHF. The DNA of the CDR3 is TGTGTCAGCATCCAAGAGGTCAGGGATTCACCCCTCCACTTT. This sequence joins TRBV11-2 and TRBJ1-6; perhaps TRBD1 as D (5 bases). Germline V CDR1 and CDR2: SGHAT, FQNNGV. This CDR3 contains 14 residues.

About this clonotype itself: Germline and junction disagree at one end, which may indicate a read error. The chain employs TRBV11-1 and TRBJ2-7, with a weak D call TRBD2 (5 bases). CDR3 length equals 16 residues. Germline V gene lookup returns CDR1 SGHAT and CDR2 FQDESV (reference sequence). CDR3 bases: TGTACCAGCAACTTAGCGCGATTAGCGTACTCCTACGAGCAGCACTTC. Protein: CTSNLARLAYSYEQHF.

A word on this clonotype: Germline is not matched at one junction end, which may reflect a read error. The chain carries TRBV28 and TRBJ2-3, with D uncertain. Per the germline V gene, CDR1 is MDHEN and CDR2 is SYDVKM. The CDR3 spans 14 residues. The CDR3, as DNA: TGTGCCAACAGTTTAATGAGAGAGACAGATACGCAGTATTTT. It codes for CANSLMRETDTQYF. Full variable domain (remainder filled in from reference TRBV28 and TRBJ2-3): DVKVTQSSRYLVKRTGEKVFLECVQDMDHENMFWYRQDPGLGLRLIYFSYDVKMKEKGDIPEGYSVSREKKERFSLILESASTNQTSMYLCANSLMRETDTQYFGPGTRLTVL.

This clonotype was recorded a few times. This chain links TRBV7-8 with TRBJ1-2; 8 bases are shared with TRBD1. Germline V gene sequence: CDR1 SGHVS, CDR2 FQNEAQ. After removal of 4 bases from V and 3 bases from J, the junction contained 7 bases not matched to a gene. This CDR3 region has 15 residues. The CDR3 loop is CASSSGQGRDYGYTF. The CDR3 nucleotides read TGTGCCAGCAGCTCAGGACAGGGAAGAGACTATGGCTACACCTTC.

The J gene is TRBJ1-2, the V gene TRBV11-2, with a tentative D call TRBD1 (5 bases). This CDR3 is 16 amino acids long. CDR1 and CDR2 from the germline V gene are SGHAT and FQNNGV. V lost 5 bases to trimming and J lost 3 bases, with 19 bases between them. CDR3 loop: CASSRSRDWFYYGYTF. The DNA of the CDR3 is TGTGCCAGCAGCCGAAGTAGGGACTGGTTTTACTATGGCTACACCTTC.

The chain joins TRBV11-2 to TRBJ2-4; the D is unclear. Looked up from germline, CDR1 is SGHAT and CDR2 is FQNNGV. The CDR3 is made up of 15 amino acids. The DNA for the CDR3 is TGTATCAGCAGCCCCGAAAGGGCGGCCAAAAACATTCAGTACTTC. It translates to CISSPERAAKNIQYF.

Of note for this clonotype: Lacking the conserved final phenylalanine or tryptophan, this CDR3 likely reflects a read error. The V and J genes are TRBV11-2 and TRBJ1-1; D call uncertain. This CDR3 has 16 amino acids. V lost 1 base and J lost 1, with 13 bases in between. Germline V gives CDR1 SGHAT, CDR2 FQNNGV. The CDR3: CASSLASRLKNTEAFV. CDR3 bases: TGTGCCAGCAGCTTAGCCAGCCGACTGAAGAACACTGAAGCTTTCGTT.

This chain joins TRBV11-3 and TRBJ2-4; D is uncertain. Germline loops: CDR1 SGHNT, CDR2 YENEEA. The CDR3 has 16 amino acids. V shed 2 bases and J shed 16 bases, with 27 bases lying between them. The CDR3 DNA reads TGTGCCAGCAGCTTAAACGCGAGGCAAGCCAAAAACATTCGATACTTC. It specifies CASSLNARQAKNIRYF.

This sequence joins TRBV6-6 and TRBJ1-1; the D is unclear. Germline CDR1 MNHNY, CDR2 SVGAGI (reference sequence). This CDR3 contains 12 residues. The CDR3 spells CVRSTRGTEAFF. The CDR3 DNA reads TGTGTCCGCTCTACAAGAGGAACTGAAGCTTTCTTT.

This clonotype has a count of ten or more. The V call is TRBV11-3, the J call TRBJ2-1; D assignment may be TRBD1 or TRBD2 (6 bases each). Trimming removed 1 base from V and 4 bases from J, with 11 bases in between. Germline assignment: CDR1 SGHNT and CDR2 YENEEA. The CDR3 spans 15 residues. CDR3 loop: CASSLGGALYNEQFF. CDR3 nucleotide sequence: TGTGCCAGCAGCTTAGGGGGGGCCTTGTACAATGAGCAGTTCTTC.

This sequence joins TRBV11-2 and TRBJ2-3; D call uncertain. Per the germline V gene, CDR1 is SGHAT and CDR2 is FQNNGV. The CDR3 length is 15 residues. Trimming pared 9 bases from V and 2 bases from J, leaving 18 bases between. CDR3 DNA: TGTGCCAGTGACGCAACCGTTTATCCCACAGATACGCAGTATTTT. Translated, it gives CASDATVYPTDTQYF. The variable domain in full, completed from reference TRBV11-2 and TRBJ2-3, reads EAGVAQSPRYKIIEKRQSVAFWCNPISGHATLYWYQQILGQGPKLLIQFQNNGVVDDSQLPKDRFSAERLKGVDSTLKIQPAKLEDSAVYLCASDATVYPTDTQYFGPGTRLTVL.

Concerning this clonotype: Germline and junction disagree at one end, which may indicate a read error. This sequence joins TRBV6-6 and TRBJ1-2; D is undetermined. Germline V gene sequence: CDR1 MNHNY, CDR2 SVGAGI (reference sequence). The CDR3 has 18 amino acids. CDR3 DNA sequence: TGCGCCAGCAGTTACTCCCTAGGTCCGGTCTCCTATCGCTCTGGCTACACCTTC. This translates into CASSYSLGPVSYRSGYTF.

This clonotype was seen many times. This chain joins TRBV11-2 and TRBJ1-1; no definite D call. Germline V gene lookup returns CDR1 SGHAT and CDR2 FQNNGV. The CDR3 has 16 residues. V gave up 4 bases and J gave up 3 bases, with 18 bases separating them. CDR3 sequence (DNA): TGTGCCAGCAGCTCACCCATTCCTGACTGGGACACTGAAGCTTTCTTT. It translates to CASSSPIPDWDTEAFF.

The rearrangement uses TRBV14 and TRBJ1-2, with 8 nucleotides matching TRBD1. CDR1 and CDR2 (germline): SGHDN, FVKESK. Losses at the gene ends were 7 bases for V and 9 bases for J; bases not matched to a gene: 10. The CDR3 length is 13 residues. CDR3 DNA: TGTGCCAGCATCTACAGGGGGATTTACTGCTACACCTTC. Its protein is CASIYRGIYCYTF.

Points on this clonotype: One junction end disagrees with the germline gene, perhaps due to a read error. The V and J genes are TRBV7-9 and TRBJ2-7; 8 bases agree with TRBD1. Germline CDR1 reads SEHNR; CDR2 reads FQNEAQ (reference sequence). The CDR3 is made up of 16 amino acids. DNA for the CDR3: TGTACCAGCAGCTTCCCCCGGACAGGGCCGCTCTACGAGCAGTACTTC. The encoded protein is CTSSFPRTGPLYEQYF.

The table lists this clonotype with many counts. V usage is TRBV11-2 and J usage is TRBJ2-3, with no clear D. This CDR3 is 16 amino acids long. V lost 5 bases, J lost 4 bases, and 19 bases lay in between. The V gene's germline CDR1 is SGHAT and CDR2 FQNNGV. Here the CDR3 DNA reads TGTGCCAGCAGCCCCCCGGGCCTGGGCCCTGCAGATACGCAGTATTTT. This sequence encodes CASSPPGLGPADTQYF.

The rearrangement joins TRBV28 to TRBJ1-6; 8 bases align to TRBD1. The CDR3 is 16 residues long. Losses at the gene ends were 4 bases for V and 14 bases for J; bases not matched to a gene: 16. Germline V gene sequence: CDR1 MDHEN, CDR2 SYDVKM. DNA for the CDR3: TGTGCCAGCAGTTCCCACACAGACAGGGGCCTTTGGGCCCTCCACTTT. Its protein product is CASSSHTDRGLWALHF.

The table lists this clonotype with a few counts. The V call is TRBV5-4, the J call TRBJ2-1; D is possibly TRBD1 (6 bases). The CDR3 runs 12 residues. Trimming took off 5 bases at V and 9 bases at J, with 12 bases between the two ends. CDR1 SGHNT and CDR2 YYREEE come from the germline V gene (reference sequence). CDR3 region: CASRTQGSEQFF. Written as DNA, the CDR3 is TGTGCCAGCAGGACTCAGGGGAGTGAGCAGTTCTTC. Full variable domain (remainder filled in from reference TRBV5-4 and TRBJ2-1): ETGVTQSPTHLIKTRGQQVTLRCSSQSGHNTVSWYQQALGQGPQFIFQYYREEENGRGNFPPRFSGLQFPNYSSELNVNALELDDSALYLCASRTQGSEQFFGPGTRLTVL.

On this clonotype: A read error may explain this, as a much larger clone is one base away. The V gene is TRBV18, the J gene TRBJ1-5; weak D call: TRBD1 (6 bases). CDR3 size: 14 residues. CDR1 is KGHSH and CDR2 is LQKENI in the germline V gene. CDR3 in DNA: TGTGCCAGCTCACCACAGGGAGGAGGACAGCCCCAGGATTTT. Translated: CASSPQGGGQPQDF.

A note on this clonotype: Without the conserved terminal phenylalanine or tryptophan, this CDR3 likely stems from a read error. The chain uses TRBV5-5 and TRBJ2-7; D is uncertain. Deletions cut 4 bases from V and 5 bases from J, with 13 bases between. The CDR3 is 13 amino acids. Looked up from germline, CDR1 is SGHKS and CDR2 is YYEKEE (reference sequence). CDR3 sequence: CASSAAGTHEQYI. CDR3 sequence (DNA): TGTGCCAGCAGCGCCGCAGGAACCCACGAGCAGTACATC.

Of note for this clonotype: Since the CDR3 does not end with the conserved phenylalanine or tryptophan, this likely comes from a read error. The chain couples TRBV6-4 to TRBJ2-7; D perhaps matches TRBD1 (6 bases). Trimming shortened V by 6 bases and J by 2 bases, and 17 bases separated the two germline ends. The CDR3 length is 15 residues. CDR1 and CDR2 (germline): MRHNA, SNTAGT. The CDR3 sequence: CASRDPRQGTYEQYL. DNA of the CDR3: TGTGCCAGCAGAGACCCCCGCCAGGGGACCTACGAGCAGTACCTC.

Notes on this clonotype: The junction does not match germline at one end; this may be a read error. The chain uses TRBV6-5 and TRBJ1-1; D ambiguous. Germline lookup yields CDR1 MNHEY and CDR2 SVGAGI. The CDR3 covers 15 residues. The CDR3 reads CASRAGSNMNTEALF. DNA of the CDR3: TGTGCCAGCAGAGCGGGCTCCAATATGAACACTGAAGCTCTCTTT.

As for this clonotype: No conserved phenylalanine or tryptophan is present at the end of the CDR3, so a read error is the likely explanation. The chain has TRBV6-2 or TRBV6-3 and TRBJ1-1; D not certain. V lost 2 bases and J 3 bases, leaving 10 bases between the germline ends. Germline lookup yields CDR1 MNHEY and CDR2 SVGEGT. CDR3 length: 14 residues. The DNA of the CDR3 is TGTGCCAGCAGTTACAAGGGCACAGACACTGAAGCTTTCCTT. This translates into CASSYKGTDTEAFL.

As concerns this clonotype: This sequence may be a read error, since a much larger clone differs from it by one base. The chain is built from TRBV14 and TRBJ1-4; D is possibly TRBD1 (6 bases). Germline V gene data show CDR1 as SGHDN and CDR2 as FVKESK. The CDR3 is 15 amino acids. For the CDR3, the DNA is TGTGTCAGCAGCCCGGACAGCTTATTAATTGGGGGACTGTTTTTT. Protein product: CVSSPDSLLIGGLFF.

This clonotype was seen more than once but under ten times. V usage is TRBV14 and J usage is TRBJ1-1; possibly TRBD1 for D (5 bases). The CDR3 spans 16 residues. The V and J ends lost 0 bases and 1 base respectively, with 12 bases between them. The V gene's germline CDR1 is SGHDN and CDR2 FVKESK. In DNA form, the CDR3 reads TGTGCCAGCAGCCAAGAGGGGGGGATCAGGAACACTGAAGCTTTCTTT. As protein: CASSQEGGIRNTEAFF.